Detailed here is one T cell receptor (beta chain). Its antigen is undetermined. The data originate from a study of T cell responses to AZD1222 COVID-19 vaccine. General study results and limits: Baseline antibody screening turned up just a handful of seropositive AZD1222 recipients.

This CDR3 contains 14 residues. The germline V gene has CDR1 SGHTA and CDR2 FQGTGA. Trimming pared 3 bases from V and 7 bases from J, leaving 13 bases between. Clones were read by immunoSEQ multiplex PCR, and TCRdb kept only the in-frame ones, dropping some. Of 72,000 or so clones listed, roughly nine tenths were seen once; the top ten hold approximately 4.2%. This TCR came from an adult in good health. The chain has TRBV7-3 and TRBJ2-1; D might be TRBD1 or TRBD2, each matching 6 bases. This sample comprised peripheral blood, obtained on day 0 of AZD1222 vaccination. This CDR3 is CASSFRPGANEQFF. Written as DNA, the CDR3 is TGTGCCAGCAGCTTTCGCCCGGGGGCGAATGAGCAGTTCTTC.